This T cell receptor (beta chain) was observed in a study of cytotoxic CD8 clonotypes in ibrutinib-treated CLL. General study points: Clonality was higher at baseline than in age-matched healthy donors and tracked circulating CD8+ T-cell counts. Treatment saw public clonotypes, which were uncommon, either contract or stay stable.

This table comes from immunoSEQ multiplex PCR, and its TCRdb copy is limited to in-frame clones, with some not included. This sample has about 200,000 clones; around three quarters occur once, and the top ten carry 13%. Germline V gene lookup returns CDR1 LNHNV and CDR2 YYDKDF (reference sequence). CDR3 size: 16 residues. J was trimmed by 0 bases and V by 1 base; bases with no gene match: 5. The TCR beta libraries used approximately 2 micrograms of genomic DNA that came from cryopreserved PBMCs. In regard to this clone: What it binds is unknown.

This TCR came from a human donor with chronic lymphocytic leukemia. This specimen consisted of PBMCs, obtained after 24 months of ibrutinib treatment. V and J are TRBV15 and TRBJ2-7; 8 bases match TRBD2. The CDR3 sequence is CATSRGRSGGSYEQYF. For the CDR3, the DNA is TGTGCCACCAGCAGAGGGCGGAGCGGGGGCTCCTACGAGCAGTACTTC.